One sample yielded the 2 T cell receptor beta chains listed below, sequenced in a study of shared clonotypes between healthy human individuals. Assay: immunoSEQ multiplex PCR; the TCRdb copy retains only in-frame clones and omits some. The sample lists over 1.5 million clones; 95% to 99% were seen once. Source material: naive CD4+ T cells sorted from blood. Subset indicated: CD45RA+ positively selected. Source of these receptors: a young man in good health.

V gene TRBV6-1 combines with J gene TRBJ1-3; no firm D call. Germline assignment: CDR1 MNHNS and CDR2 SASEGT. This CDR3 region has 13 residues. V was cut by 4 bases and J by 4 bases, with 8 bases left in between. The CDR3 here is CASSVRTGNTIYF. CDR3 DNA: TGTGCCAGCAGTGTTAGGACGGGAAACACCATATATTTT.

The chain uses TRBV20-1 and TRBJ1-1; D is possibly TRBD1 (6 bases). Looked up from germline, CDR1 is DFQATT and CDR2 is SNEGSKA (reference sequence). V lost 5 bases and J lost 7, with 11 bases in between. This CDR3 comprises 11 residues. The CDR3 DNA reads TGCAGTGCTTTGGGACACCGTGAAGCTTTCTTT. Its translation is CSALGHREAFF.